This T cell receptor beta chain came from a study of OX40 agonist ivuxolimab in advanced cancers. Study as a whole: With ivuxolimab, an agonistic anti-OX40 (CD134) antibody, patients were treated.

General observations from the study: Antigen specificity was not determined for the expanded peripheral T cells. Dose levels from 0.1 to 3.0 mg/kg saw CD4+ and CD8+ blood T cells expand clonally by week 6. Averaging showed that CD8+ T cells had more expanded clones than CD4+ did.

Per the germline V gene, CDR1 is LNHNV and CDR2 is YYDKDF (reference sequence). V lost 0 bases, J lost 6 bases, and 12 bases lay in between. The CDR3 is 15 amino acids. Produced via immunoSEQ multiplex PCR; TCRdb's table is partial and in-frame only. The table shows tens of thousands of clones, with over 65% occurring only once. To note about this clone: The antigen remains unidentified.

The rearrangement uses TRBV15 and TRBJ1-5; tentative D call: TRBD1 (5 bases). The sequence was obtained from an adult with an advanced solid tumor such as melanoma, head and neck, liver or kidney cancer. The input for sequencing was CD4+ or CD8+ T cells sorted from blood, taken in a trial of the OX40 agonist ivuxolimab. CDR3 sequence reads: CATSRDGTLTQPQHF. The CDR3 DNA follows: TGTGCCACCAGCAGAGATGGGACTCTAACTCAGCCCCAGCATTTT.